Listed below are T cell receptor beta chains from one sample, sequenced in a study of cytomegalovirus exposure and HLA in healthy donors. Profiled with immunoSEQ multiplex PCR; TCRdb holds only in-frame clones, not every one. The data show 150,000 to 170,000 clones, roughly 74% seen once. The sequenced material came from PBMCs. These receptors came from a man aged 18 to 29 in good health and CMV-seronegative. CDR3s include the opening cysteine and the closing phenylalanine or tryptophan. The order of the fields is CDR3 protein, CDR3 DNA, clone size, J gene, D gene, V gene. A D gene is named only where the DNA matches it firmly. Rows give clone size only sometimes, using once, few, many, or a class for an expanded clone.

cdr3_aa: CASSYGRGSEQYF
cdr3_nt: TGTGCCAGCAGTTACGGCAGGGGTAGCGAGCAGTACTTC
clone_size: NA
j_call: TRBJ2-7
d_call: NA
v_call: TRBV6-5

cdr3_aa: CASSEWGRTNEKLFF
cdr3_nt: TGCGCCAGCAGCGAATGGGGGCGGACTAATGAAAAACTGTTTTTT
clone_size: NA
j_call: TRBJ1-4
d_call: NA
v_call: TRBV4-1

cdr3_aa: CASKVDRVANYGYTF
cdr3_nt: TGTGCCAGCAAGGTGGACAGGGTAGCTAACTATGGCTACACCTTC
clone_size: NA
j_call: TRBJ1-2
d_call: TRBD1
v_call: TRBV6-1

cdr3_aa: CASSSLAVYNEQFF
cdr3_nt: TGTGCCAGCAGCTCATTAGCGGTTTACAATGAGCAGTTCTTC
clone_size: NA
j_call: TRBJ2-1
d_call: NA
v_call: TRBV13

cdr3_aa: CASSFRQGDQPQHF
cdr3_nt: TGTGCCAGCAGCTTCCGACAGGGTGATCAGCCCCAGCATTTT
clone_size: NA
j_call: TRBJ1-5
d_call: TRBD1
v_call: TRBV5-6

cdr3_aa: CASSEQGALNEKLFF
cdr3_nt: TGTGCCAGCAGTGAACAAGGGGCTCTTAATGAAAAACTGTTTTTT
clone_size: NA
j_call: TRBJ1-4
d_call: NA
v_call: TRBV2

cdr3_aa: CASSSTSTDYNEQFF
cdr3_nt: TGTGCCAGCAGTTCCACTTCGACAGACTACAATGAGCAGTTCTTC
clone_size: NA
j_call: TRBJ2-1
d_call: NA
v_call: TRBV28

cdr3_aa: CASSQGSSGGGLTDTQYF
cdr3_nt: TGTGCCAGCAGCCAAGGGAGTAGCGGGGGGGGGCTCACAGATACGCAGTATTTT
clone_size: NA
j_call: TRBJ2-3
d_call: TRBD2
v_call: TRBV4-2

cdr3_aa: CASSQDPGRVTEAFF
cdr3_nt: TGCGCCAGCAGCCAAGATCCTGGGAGGGTAACTGAAGCTTTCTTT
clone_size: NA
j_call: TRBJ1-1
d_call: NA
v_call: TRBV4-3

cdr3_aa: CASSGSRSQKNSPLHF
cdr3_nt: TGTGCCAGCAGCGGAAGCCGTTCACAGAAGAATTCACCCCTCCACTTT
clone_size: NA
j_call: TRBJ1-6
d_call: NA
v_call: TRBV7-2

cdr3_aa: CASSSVVRASGVGEQFF
cdr3_nt: TGTGCCAGCAGCTCCGTTGTGCGCGCTAGCGGGGTTGGTGAGCAGTTCTTC
clone_size: NA
j_call: TRBJ2-1
d_call: TRBD2
v_call: TRBV9

cdr3_aa: CASSLLGSGTVNTEAFF
cdr3_nt: TGCGCCAGCAGCTTGTTGGGGTCCGGGACAGTGAACACTGAAGCTTTCTTT
clone_size: NA
j_call: TRBJ1-1
d_call: TRBD1
v_call: TRBV5-1

cdr3_aa: CASSDSEAFF
cdr3_nt: TGTGCCAGCAGTGACAGTGAAGCTTTCTTT
clone_size: NA
j_call: TRBJ1-1
d_call: NA
v_call: TRBV6-5

cdr3_aa: CASTPGGAVFIPDTQYF
cdr3_nt: TGTGCCAGCACCCCCGGAGGAGCGGTGTTTATTCCAGATACGCAGTATTTT
clone_size: NA
j_call: TRBJ2-3
d_call: NA
v_call: TRBV9

cdr3_aa: CASSPDRASYGYTF
cdr3_nt: TGTGCCAGCAGCCCCGACAGGGCTTCCTATGGCTACACCTTC
clone_size: few
j_call: TRBJ1-2
d_call: TRBD1
v_call: TRBV6-4

cdr3_aa: CASSLTEITDTQYF
cdr3_nt: TGTGCCAGCAGCCTAACAGAAATCACAGATACGCAGTATTTT
clone_size: NA
j_call: TRBJ2-3
d_call: NA
v_call: TRBV7-6

cdr3_aa: CAISEAGAGSLGSGANGLTF
cdr3_nt: TGTGCCATCAGTGAGGCAGGCGCGGGATCGCTGGGCTCTGGGGCCAACGGCCTGACTTTC
clone_size: NA
j_call: TRBJ2-6
d_call: NA
v_call: TRBV10-3

cdr3_aa: CASSLEAGAGTEAFF
cdr3_nt: TGCGCCAGCAGCTTGGAAGCGGGGGCAGGCACTGAAGCTTTCTTT
clone_size: once
j_call: TRBJ1-1
d_call: NA
v_call: TRBV5-1

cdr3_aa: CASSESTGGNTEAFF
cdr3_nt: TGCGCCAGCAGTGAGTCTACAGGGGGCAACACTGAAGCTTTCTTT
clone_size: once
j_call: TRBJ1-1
d_call: TRBD1
v_call: TRBV10-1

cdr3_aa: CASTQEPGYTF
cdr3_nt: TGTGCCAGCACGCAAGAGCCCGGCTACACCTTC
clone_size: NA
j_call: TRBJ1-2
d_call: NA
v_call: TRBV6-1

cdr3_aa: CAWSQTGSGYGYTF
cdr3_nt: TGTGCCTGGAGTCAGACAGGGTCTGGCTATGGCTACACCTTC
clone_size: NA
j_call: TRBJ1-2
d_call: TRBD1
v_call: TRBV30

cdr3_aa: CASSPGGARNYGYTF
cdr3_nt: TGTGCCAGCTCACCAGGGGGGGCGCGTAACTATGGCTACACCTTC
clone_size: NA
j_call: TRBJ1-2
d_call: NA
v_call: TRBV18

cdr3_aa: CASSLQGATQYF
cdr3_nt: TGTGCCAGCAGCCTACAGGGAGCCACGCAGTATTTT
clone_size: few
j_call: TRBJ2-3
d_call: NA
v_call: TRBV2

cdr3_aa: CASSVGQGSNQPQHF
cdr3_nt: TGTGCCAGCAGCGTAGGGCAGGGTAGCAATCAGCCCCAGCATTTT
clone_size: NA
j_call: TRBJ1-5
d_call: NA
v_call: TRBV9

cdr3_aa: CASSPGQGNYGYTF
cdr3_nt: TGTGCCAGCAGCCCGGGACAGGGCAACTATGGCTACACCTTC
clone_size: NA
j_call: TRBJ1-2
d_call: TRBD1
v_call: TRBV7-9

cdr3_aa: CASSPAGTEYGYTF
cdr3_nt: TGTGCCAGCAGTCCTGCCGGGACTGAGTATGGCTACACCTTC
clone_size: NA
j_call: TRBJ1-2
d_call: NA
v_call: TRBV28

cdr3_aa: CASSQRARYYGYTF
cdr3_nt: TGTGCCAGCAGCCAAAGAGCGAGGTACTATGGCTACACCTTC
clone_size: NA
j_call: TRBJ1-2
d_call: NA
v_call: TRBV7-2

cdr3_aa: CASSIRQGAGTEAFF
cdr3_nt: TGTGCCAGCAGTATACGACAGGGGGCGGGGACTGAAGCTTTCTTT
clone_size: once
j_call: TRBJ1-1
d_call: TRBD1
v_call: TRBV27

cdr3_aa: CASSIFLGGGTDTQYF
cdr3_nt: TGTGCCAGTAGTATATTTTTGGGGGGAGGCACAGATACGCAGTATTTT
clone_size: NA
j_call: TRBJ2-3
d_call: NA
v_call: TRBV19

cdr3_aa: CASSYVSAGLQETQYF
cdr3_nt: TGTGCCAGCAGTTACGTGTCGGCGGGGCTCCAAGAGACCCAGTACTTC
clone_size: NA
j_call: TRBJ2-5
d_call: NA
v_call: TRBV6-5

cdr3_aa: CASSLGGTSGEGKNIQYF
cdr3_nt: TGCGCCAGCAGCCTAGGGGGGACTAGCGGGGAGGGCAAAAACATTCAGTACTTC
clone_size: few
j_call: TRBJ2-4
d_call: TRBD2
v_call: TRBV4-1

cdr3_aa: CASSLDGGSRYEQYF
cdr3_nt: TGTGCCAGCAGCTTAGATGGTGGTTCCAGGTACGAGCAGTACTTC
clone_size: few
j_call: TRBJ2-7
d_call: NA
v_call: TRBV11-3

cdr3_aa: CASSKARRDNEQFF
cdr3_nt: TGCGCCAGCAGCAAAGCTCGGAGGGACAATGAGCAGTTCTTC
clone_size: NA
j_call: TRBJ2-1
d_call: NA
v_call: TRBV5-1